Following are 2 T cell receptor beta chains from one sample sequenced in a study of CD8 T cells in ankylosing spondylitis. MiXCR was run by TCRdb on the 5' RACE reads, yielding one entry per CDR3 protein. The table records about 360,000 distinct CDR3 sequences, 20% to 25% of them present only once. Source material: blood, either unsorted or a sorted T cell fraction (not recorded which). The receptor set was obtained from a male donor with ankylosing spondylitis or in good health (not recorded which).

This clonotype was found a few times. V gene TRBV25-1 combines with J gene TRBJ2-1, with unresolved D. V dropped 3 bases and J dropped 4 bases, with 7 bases sitting between them. This CDR3 is 13 amino acids long. Germline V lookup: CDR1 MGHDK, CDR2 SYGVNS. CDR3 nucleotide sequence: TGTGCCAGCAGTGACCTGGGGTACAATGAGCAGTTCTTC. It translates to CASSDLGYNEQFF.

This clonotype was counted a few times. The CDR3 protein is CASTTTGELFF. The CDR3 bases are TGTGCCAGTACAACCACCGGGGAGCTGTTTTTT. This chain uses TRBV9 with TRBJ2-2, with no clear D. The CDR3 is 11 residues long. In germline, CDR1 is SGDLS, CDR2 YYNGEE. V was cut by 8 bases and J by 4 bases, with 6 bases left in between.